Below are 14 T cell receptor beta chains sequenced from a single sample in a study of blood T cell repertoires in COVID-19. Produced via immunoSEQ multiplex PCR; TCRdb's table is partial and in-frame only. The repertoire has about 160,000 clones, around 80% of them found once; the top ten carry about 20%. Specimen: peripheral blood. All receptors come from an elderly woman with acute or convalescent COVID-19.

The V call is TRBV2, the J call TRBJ2-5; D is perhaps TRBD1 (5 bases). Germline loops: CDR1 SNHLY, CDR2 FYNNEI. V gave up 5 bases and J gave up 5 bases, with 12 bases separating them. This CDR3 is 13 amino acids long. The DNA for the CDR3 is TGTGCCAGCAGTACCACAGGACGGGAGACCCAGTACTTC. Protein: CASSTTGRETQYF.

J is TRBJ1-2 and V is TRBV30, with D tentatively TRBD1 (5 bases). This CDR3 is built from 14 residues. The germline V gene encodes CDR1 GTSNPN and CDR2 SVGIG (reference sequence). V lost 4 bases to trimming and J lost 3 bases, with 15 bases between them. CDR3 DNA sequence: TGTGCCTGGAATCCCCAGGGATACGACTATGGCTACACCTTC. Amino acid sequence: CAWNPQGYDYGYTF.

The V gene is TRBV5-6, the J gene TRBJ1-5; D gene unclear. With 0 bases removed from V and 2 bases from J, the gap between germline ends came to 6 bases. The length of the CDR3 is 14 residues. Per germline, CDR1 SGHDT and CDR2 YYEEEE. The CDR3 DNA reads TGTGCCAGCAGCTTGGCCGGGGGCAATCAGCCCCAGCATTTT. Translation gives CASSLAGGNQPQHF. Combining the CDR3 with reference TRBV5-6 and TRBJ1-5 gives the whole variable domain DAGVTQSPTHLIKTRGQQVTLRCSPKSGHDTVSWYQQALGQGPQFIFQYYEEEERQRGNFPDRFSGHQFPNYSSELNVNALLLGDSALYLCASSLAGGNQPQHFGDGTRLSIL.

The chain carries TRBV19 and TRBJ1-1; TRBD1 aligns across 8 bases. V shed 8 bases and J 1 base; nucleotides not matched to a gene: 6. Germline CDR1 reads LNHDA; CDR2 reads SQIVND (reference sequence). The CDR3 is made up of 14 amino acids. CDR3 sequence: CASLNRGWNTEAFF. CDR3 nucleotide sequence: TGTGCCAGTTTAAACAGGGGGTGGAACACTGAAGCTTTCTTT.

The V and J genes are TRBV27 and TRBJ1-1; D remains unclear. The CDR3 has 13 amino acids. Germline assignment: CDR1 MNHEY and CDR2 SMNVEV (reference sequence). V lost 5 bases and J lost 7, with 14 bases in between. CDR3 nucleotides: TGTGCCAGCAGTCTCCAGTTGGGGAGTGAAGCTTTCTTT. Its translation: CASSLQLGSEAFF.

V is TRBV25-1 and J is TRBJ2-3; D possibly corresponds to TRBD1 (6 bases). With 4 bases removed from V and 10 bases from J, the gap between germline ends came to 9 bases. CDR3 length equals 11 residues. The germline V gene encodes CDR1 MGHDK and CDR2 SYGVNS. The CDR3 is CASSVQGPQYF. The CDR3, as DNA: TGTGCCAGCAGTGTACAGGGTCCGCAGTATTTT. The variable domain in full, completed from reference TRBV25-1 and TRBJ2-3, reads EADIYQTPRYLVIGTGKKITLECSQTMGHDKMYWYQQDPGMELHLIHYSYGVNSTEKGDLSSESTVSRIRTEHFPLTLESARPSHTSQYLCASSVQGPQYFGPGTRLTVL.

The chain uses TRBV9 and TRBJ1-1; perhaps TRBD1 as D (5 bases). The germline CDR1 and CDR2 sequences are SGDLS and YYNGEE. The CDR3 spans 13 residues. The V and J ends lost 0 bases and 6 bases respectively, with 9 bases between them. CDR3 sequence (DNA): TGTGCCAGCAGCGTAGCGCAGGGTTCTGAAGCTTTCTTT. Its translation is CASSVAQGSEAFF.

The chain employs TRBV19 and TRBJ2-7; D unresolved. The CDR3 is made up of 16 amino acids. Per germline, CDR1 LNHDA and CDR2 SQIVND (reference sequence). V was trimmed by 1 base and J by 2 bases, leaving 15 bases between them. The CDR3 nucleotides read TGTGCCAGTAGTATAGTAGGCAGGCACCCTACCTACGAGCAGTACTTC. Its protein is CASSIVGRHPTYEQYF.

The rearrangement joins TRBV10-3 to TRBJ1-1; 7 bases agree with TRBD1. V lost 6 bases and J lost 1; bases outside the gene matches: 5. This CDR3 contains 14 residues. Germline loops: CDR1 ENHRY, CDR2 SYGVKD. This chain's CDR3 is CAIRSGGQNTEAFF. DNA for the CDR3: TGTGCCATCAGATCAGGGGGACAGAACACTGAAGCTTTCTTT.

The chain couples TRBV9 to TRBJ2-7; 7 positions match TRBD1. With V trimmed by 0 bases and J by 2 bases, 2 bases remained unmatched. Per the germline V gene, CDR1 is SGDLS and CDR2 is YYNGEE. The CDR3 has 14 amino acids. The CDR3: CASSVADRAYEQYF. CDR3 nucleotide sequence: TGTGCCAGCAGCGTAGCTGACAGGGCCTACGAGCAGTACTTC. The full variable domain, in which reference TRBV9 and TRBJ2-7 provide the parts outside the CDR3, is DSGVTQTPKHLITATGQRVTLRCSPRSGDLSVYWYQQSLDQGLQFLIQYYNGEERAKGNILERFSAQQFPDLHSELNLSSLELGDSALYFCASSVADRAYEQYFGPGTRLTVT.

V and J are TRBV19 and TRBJ1-2, with a tentative D call TRBD1 (5 bases). Germline loops: CDR1 LNHDA, CDR2 SQIVND (reference sequence). With 11 bases removed from V and 5 bases from J, the gap between germline ends came to 18 bases. The CDR3 contains 13 residues. The CDR3 region has the DNA TGTGCCGGGAGTGGGGGGAAAGGATATGGCTACACCTTC. Its protein is CAGSGGKGYGYTF. Complete variable domain (other parts from reference TRBV19 and TRBJ1-2): DGGITQSPKYLFRKEGQNVTLSCEQNLNHDAMYWYRQDPGQGLRLIYYSQIVNDFQKGDIAEGYSVSREKKESFPLTVTSAQKNPTAFYLCAGSGGKGYGYTFGSGTRLTVV.

The chain has TRBV19 and TRBJ2-4; a possible D gene is TRBD1 (5 bases). Germline lookup yields CDR1 LNHDA and CDR2 SQIVND (reference sequence). The V end lost 5 bases, the J end lost 0 bases, and 8 bases lay between the germline ends. The CDR3 contains 14 residues. The CDR3 reads CASSSTGAKNIQYF. The CDR3 DNA reads as TGTGCCAGTAGTTCTACAGGAGCCAAAAACATTCAGTACTTC.

V and J are TRBV5-1 and TRBJ2-3; 8 bases line up with TRBD1. CDR1 is SGHRS, CDR2 YFSETQ, per germline. The CDR3 runs 15 residues. The V and J ends lost 5 bases and 1 base, in that order; junction bases with no gene match: 6. CDR3 in DNA: TGCGCCAGCAGGGTTCTGACAGGGGGCACAGATACGCAGTATTTT. The encoded protein is CASRVLTGGTDTQYF.

This clone has a handful of counts. The gene calls are TRBV7-9 and TRBJ2-1; perhaps TRBD1 as D (5 bases). Germline V gene data show CDR1 as SEHNR and CDR2 as FQNEAQ (reference sequence). Deletions cut 7 bases from V and 6 bases from J, with 22 bases between. The length of the CDR3 is 16 residues. CDR3 nucleotide sequence: TGTGCCAGCACCCCCCCTGGCTCCAGGGCGGTCAATGAGCAGTTCTTC. Its translation is CASTPPGSRAVNEQFF.